The clone carrying this T cell receptor (beta chain) has a single count. What it recognizes is unknown. This CDR3 contains 13 residues. Germline trimming cut 5 bases from V and 8 bases from J; bases unmatched to any gene: 6. Germline V gene data show CDR1 as SGHRS and CDR2 as YFSETQ. The source of the sample is a study of a mutant IDH1 vaccine in newly diagnosed glioma. The time point is: week 47, end of study. In every dose of vaccine, 300 ug of mutant IDH1 20-mer peptide was given alongside topical imiquimod. TCRdb's table, derived via immunoSEQ multiplex PCR, lists solely in-frame clones and lacks some. The table shows about 34,000 clones, with more than 75% occurring only once.

This receptor was taken from a young woman with glioma. The sequencing here drew on PBMCs, taken from a glioma patient whose treatment included an IDH1 peptide vaccine. The chain combines TRBV5-1 with TRBJ2-3, with TRBD1 identical over 9 bases. The DNA of the CDR3 is TGCGCCAGCAGAGAACAGGGACAGGGTACGCAGTATTTT. This encodes CASREQGQGTQYF.